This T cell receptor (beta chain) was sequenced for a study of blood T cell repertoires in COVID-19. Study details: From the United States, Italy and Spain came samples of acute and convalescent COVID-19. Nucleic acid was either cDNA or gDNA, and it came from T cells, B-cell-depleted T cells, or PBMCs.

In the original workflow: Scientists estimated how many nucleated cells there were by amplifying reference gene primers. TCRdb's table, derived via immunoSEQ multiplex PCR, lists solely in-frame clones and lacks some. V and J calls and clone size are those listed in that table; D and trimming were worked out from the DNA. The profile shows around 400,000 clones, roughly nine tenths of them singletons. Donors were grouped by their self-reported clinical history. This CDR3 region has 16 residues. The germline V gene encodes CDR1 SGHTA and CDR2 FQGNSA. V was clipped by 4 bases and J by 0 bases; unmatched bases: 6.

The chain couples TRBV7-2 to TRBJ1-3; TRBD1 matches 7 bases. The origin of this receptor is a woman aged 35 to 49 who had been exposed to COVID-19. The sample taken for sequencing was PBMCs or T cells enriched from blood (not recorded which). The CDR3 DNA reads TGTGCCAGCAGCTCGGGACAGCCGTTCTCTGGAAACACCATATATTTT. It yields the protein CASSSGQPFSGNTIYF.